This TCR beta chain was sequenced in a study of immune evolution from preneoplasia to lung adenocarcinoma. The CDR3 is made up of 13 amino acids. The V and J ends lost 2 bases and 5 bases respectively, with 7 bases between them. Germline loops: CDR1 KGHSH, CDR2 LQKENI. The table came from immunoSEQ multiplex PCR; TCRdb's copy has only in-frame clones and leaves some out. The sample lists several thousand clones, roughly 79% seen once, with around 5.9% in the top ten. Between the mid-2010s and the late 2010s, patients underwent resection in Japan or China. H&E slides confirmed each diagnosis, reviewed by two pathologists independently. This clone was recorded a few times. What it recognizes is unknown. Study-wide findings and caveats: Normal lung had the highest top T cell clone frequencies. Normal lung had highest clonality; later lesions appeared denser, more diverse.

Sequences were obtained from FFPE adjacent normal lung tissue. This sequence was found in a person aged 70 to 85 with lung adenocarcinoma. The chain links TRBV18 to TRBJ1-5, with D hard to call. CDR3 residues: CASSPSRDQPQHF. In nucleotides, the CDR3 is TGTGCCAGCTCACCATCGAGGGATCAGCCCCAGCATTTT. Supplemented by reference TRBV18 and TRBJ1-5, the full variable domain reads NAGVMQNPRHLVRRRGQEARLRCSPMKGHSHVYWYRQLPEEGLKFMVYLQKENIIDESGMPKERFSAEFPKEGPSILRIQQVVRGDSAAYFCASSPSRDQPQHFGDGTRLSIL.